The sequence of this T cell receptor (beta chain) was determined in a study of T cell responses to AZD1222 COVID-19 vaccine. Using immunoSEQ multiplex PCR, the repertoire was profiled, and TCRdb retains in-frame clones only, with some absent. The repertoire holds around 140,000 clones, roughly 90% seen once, with 5% to 6.5% in the top ten. CDR1 is SGDLS and CDR2 is YYNGEE in the germline V gene. There are 13 residues in the CDR3. Trimming removed 4 bases from V and 0 bases from J, with 7 bases in between. The V gene is TRBV9, the J gene TRBJ1-1; D uncertain. The source of this sequence is an adult in good health. Sequencing was performed on peripheral blood, taken on day 0 of AZD1222 vaccination. DNA for the CDR3: TGTGCCAGCAGCCCCCAGATGAACACTGAAGCTTTCTTT. Its protein product is CASSPQMNTEAFF.